Listed here are 29 T cell receptor beta chains from one sample, sequenced in a study of T cell responses to AZD1222 COVID-19 vaccine. Profiling relied on immunoSEQ multiplex PCR, and the TCRdb table lists in-frame clones only, not all of them. The repertoire holds approximately 120,000 clones, with around 87% as singletons. The source was peripheral blood, collected 28 days after the second AZD1222 dose. The receptors derive from an adult who received the AZD1222 COVID-19 vaccine.

V is TRBV13 and J is TRBJ2-2, with 9 bases identical to TRBD1. Germline trimming cut 4 bases from V and 2 bases from J; bases unmatched to any gene: 20. The germline V gene has CDR1 PRHDT and CDR2 FYEKMQ (reference sequence). This CDR3 region has 21 residues. The CDR3 region is CASSSRHGTGYYFRNTGELFF. CDR3 nucleotides: TGTGCCAGCAGCTCCCGCCACGGGACAGGGTACTACTTTCGTAACACCGGGGAGCTGTTTTTT.

This clone was observed a single time. The rearrangement joins TRBV7-2 to TRBJ1-2, with TRBD1 as a possible D gene (5 bases). The CDR3 totals 14 residues. The V end lost 2 bases, the J end lost 2 bases, and 9 bases lay between the germline ends. CDR1 is SGHTA and CDR2 is FQGNSA in the germline V gene. The CDR3 DNA follows: TGTGCCAGCAGCTTAATGCGGGGCAACTATGGCTACACCTTC. It encodes CASSLMRGNYGYTF.

The chain recombines TRBV4-2 with TRBJ2-7; 9 nucleotides align to TRBD2. The CDR3 contains 15 residues. Germline CDR1 is LGHNA and CDR2 is YNFKEQ. V lost 2 bases and J lost 2; bases outside the gene matches: 4. The CDR3 DNA is TGTGCCAGCAGCCAAAGACTAGCGGTTACCTACGAGCAGTACTTC. Residues: CASSQRLAVTYEQYF.

This clone appeared once. The chain combines TRBV6-1 with TRBJ1-1; D possibly corresponds to TRBD1 (5 bases). CDR1 is MNHNS and CDR2 is SASEGT in the germline V gene. Trimming took 7 bases from V and 1 from J, leaving 13 bases between them. The length of the CDR3 is 14 residues. CDR3 loop: CASMIGGSNTEAFF. As DNA, the CDR3 is TGTGCCAGCATGATTGGGGGGTCGAACACTGAAGCTTTCTTT.

This sequence joins TRBV14 and TRBJ2-7; no reliable D call. The CDR3 covers 14 residues. Trimming removed 3 bases at V and 7 bases at J, with 16 bases between. Germline assignment: CDR1 SGHDN and CDR2 FVKESK. The CDR3 DNA reads TGTGCCAGCAGCCATTCAAGAGTGCTGGGGGAGCAGTACTTC. Translated: CASSHSRVLGEQYF.

The chain employs TRBV27 and TRBJ1-1; D unresolved. The V gene's germline CDR1 is MNHEY and CDR2 SMNVEV (reference sequence). The CDR3 runs to 13 residues. V was clipped by 0 bases and J by 5 bases, with 7 bases between them. The CDR3 sequence: CASSLSYGTEAFF. The DNA for the CDR3 is TGTGCCAGCAGTTTATCATACGGGACTGAAGCTTTCTTT.

CDR3 nucleotide sequence: TGTGCCAGCAGCCCCGGGACAGGGAAGTCCGAGCAGTACTTC. Its protein is CASSPGTGKSEQYF. The chain carries TRBV7-8 and TRBJ2-7; 9 bases are shared with TRBD1. From germline, CDR1 is SGHVS and CDR2 FQNEAQ. The CDR3 consists of 14 residues. V was clipped by 5 bases and J by 6 bases; unmatched bases: 8.

This chain connects TRBV2 to TRBJ1-3, with D uncertain. The CDR3 is 15 amino acids. V was cut by 0 bases and J by 1 base, with 7 bases left in between. Germline-derived CDR1 and CDR2 are SNHLY and FYNNEI. CDR3 DNA sequence: TGTGCCAGCAGTGAAGCAGGGCGTTCTGGAAACACCATATATTTT. Protein sequence: CASSEAGRSGNTIYF.

This chain connects TRBV5-1 to TRBJ2-3; 7 bases map to TRBD1. This CDR3 comprises 15 residues. Trimming at V came to 1 base and at J to 5 bases, leaving 7 bases not matched to a gene. Germline loops: CDR1 SGHRS, CDR2 YFSETQ. The CDR3 sequence is CASSLNEGARDTQYF. CDR3 in DNA: TGCGCCAGCAGCTTGAATGAGGGGGCAAGAGATACGCAGTATTTT.

The rearrangement joins TRBV9 to TRBJ2-1; D tentatively fits TRBD1 or TRBD2 (5 bases each). V was pared by 4 bases and J by 8 bases, with 13 bases between. The CDR3 is 13 residues long. Germline loops: CDR1 SGDLS, CDR2 YYNGEE. The CDR3 DNA reads as TGTGCCAGCAGCCCAGAGGGGCTAGATGAGCAGTTCTTC. Translated: CASSPEGLDEQFF.

This chain links TRBV24-1 with TRBJ1-5; possible D gene TRBD1, 5 bases. Trimming pared 4 bases from V and 8 bases from J, leaving 14 bases between. Germline V CDR1 and CDR2: KGHDR, SFDVKD. The CDR3 loop spans 14 amino acids. CDR3 loop: CATSEPGRWEPQHF. The CDR3, as DNA: TGTGCCACCAGTGAGCCGGGACGGTGGGAGCCCCAGCATTTT.

Only a few counts were recorded for this clone. The V and J genes are TRBV4-3 and TRBJ1-5; TRBD1 matches at 10 bases. V lost 0 bases to trimming and J lost 6 bases; unmatched junction nucleotides: 2. The germline CDR1 and CDR2 sequences are LGHNA and YSLEER. The CDR3 spans 15 residues. DNA for the CDR3: TGCGCCAGCAGCCAAGAGACAGGGGGCGGTCAGCCCCAGCATTTT. Translating it yields CASSQETGGGQPQHF.

The chain carries TRBV5-1 and TRBJ1-1, with 7 bases matching TRBD1. The germline gives CDR1 SGHRS, CDR2 YFSETQ. The CDR3 runs to 17 residues. The ends lost 1 base at V and 3 bases at J; junction bases unmatched: 12. This CDR3 is CASSLRAGKRGHTEAFF. For the CDR3, the DNA is TGCGCCAGCAGCTTGAGGGCAGGGAAGAGGGGGCACACTGAAGCTTTCTTT.

The chain couples TRBV7-3 to TRBJ1-6, with D maybe TRBD1 (6 bases). This CDR3 region has 13 residues. The germline gives CDR1 SGHTA, CDR2 FQGTGA. The V gene lost 3 bases and the J gene lost 8 bases, with 8 bases spanning the gap. CDR3 in amino acids: CASSFTGYSPLHF. The CDR3 nucleotides read TGTGCCAGCAGCTTTACAGGGTATTCACCCCTCCACTTT.

The chain recombines TRBV6-5 with TRBJ2-6, with D unclear. The V and J ends lost 8 bases and 0 bases respectively, with 2 bases between them. Germline-derived CDR1 and CDR2 are MNHEY and SVGAGI. This CDR3 has 12 residues. Written as DNA, the CDR3 is TGTGCCAGCCTCTCTGGGGCCAACGTCCTGACTTTC. Translating it yields CASLSGANVLTF.

This chain links TRBV23-1 with TRBJ1-2; 8 bases match TRBD1. TRBV23-1 is annotated as an ORF whose role is uncertain. This CDR3 is built from 14 residues. V was clipped by 6 bases and J by 5 bases; unmatched bases: 8. The CDR3, as DNA: TGCGCCAGCAGCGACAGGGGCACTATTTATGGCTACACCTTC. Encoded protein: CASSDRGTIYGYTF.

The rearrangement joins TRBV6-2 or TRBV6-3 to TRBJ1-5, with D possibly being TRBD1 (6 bases). CDR1 and CDR2 (germline): MNHEY, SVGEGT. The V and J ends lost 6 bases and 4 bases respectively, with 22 bases between them. The CDR3 totals 17 residues. The chain's CDR3 is CASSHGQRAGNNQPQHF. As DNA, the CDR3 is TGTGCCAGCAGCCACGGACAGAGGGCGGGTAATAATCAGCCCCAGCATTTT.

V gene TRBV7-6 combines with J gene TRBJ2-7; a weak D match, TRBD1 (5 bases). Germline V gene lookup returns CDR1 SGHVS and CDR2 FNYEAQ. The CDR3 totals 15 residues. V was trimmed by 2 bases and J by 3 bases, leaving 14 bases between them. CDR3 nucleotide sequence: TGTGCCAGCAGCTTAAATGGGGCAGCTGACTACGAGCAGTACTTC. It specifies CASSLNGAADYEQYF.

This chain joins TRBV5-5 and TRBJ2-5, with D perhaps TRBD1 (5 bases). The CDR3 consists of 14 residues. Germline CDR1 and CDR2: SGHKS and YYEKEE (reference sequence). Trimming cost V 4 bases and J 5 bases, with 15 bases left between them. CDR3 DNA: TGTGCCAGCAGCGCAGGGCCACCGAGGGAGACCCAGTACTTC. It is translated as CASSAGPPRETQYF.

This rearrangement joins TRBV3-1 (or the pseudogene TRBV3-2) to TRBJ2-1, with D uncertain. Trimming shortened V by 1 base and J by 6 bases, and 1 base separated the two germline ends. Germline CDR1 LGHDT, CDR2 YNNKEL (reference sequence). The CDR3 has 11 amino acids. The CDR3 bases are TGTGCCAGCAGCCAAGCCAATGAGCAGTTCTTC. It translates to CASSQANEQFF.

The V and J genes are TRBV5-1 and TRBJ2-3; 8 bases fit TRBD2. There are 15 residues in the CDR3. The trim removed 5 bases at V and 4 bases at J, leaving 9 bases unmatched. The germline V gene encodes CDR1 SGHRS and CDR2 YFSETQ. The CDR3 region is CASSRGSGKADTQYF. CDR3 sequence (DNA): TGCGCCAGCAGTCGCGGTAGCGGGAAGGCAGATACGCAGTATTTT.

About this clone itself: A much larger clone differs from this one at a single base, so this may be a read error. Other DNA sequences within the sample encode an identical CDR3. CDR3 in amino acids: CASSLRDYSPLHF. CDR3 DNA: TGTGCCAGCAGTTTAAGGGATTACTCACCCCTCCACTTT. The chain carries TRBV27 and TRBJ1-6; D remains ambiguous. V was pared by 2 bases and J by 10 bases, with 9 bases between. CDR1 and CDR2 from the germline V gene are MNHEY and SMNVEV (reference sequence). The CDR3 sequence is 13 residues long.

The J gene is TRBJ1-4, the V gene TRBV13, with 7 nucleotides matching TRBD1. J lost 0 bases, V lost 6 bases, and 10 bases had no gene match. This CDR3 region has 17 residues. CDR1 PRHDT and CDR2 FYEKMQ come from the germline V gene (reference sequence). CDR3 coding DNA: TGTGCCAGCAGACGAGGGGCAGGGGGACCAACTAATGAAAAACTGTTTTTT. Encoded protein: CASRRGAGGPTNEKLFF.

The chain links TRBV6-2 or TRBV6-3 to TRBJ2-1; TRBD2 agrees at 9 bases. The germline gives CDR1 MNHEY, CDR2 SVGEGT. This CDR3 is built from 15 residues. Trimming cost V 6 bases and J 8 bases; bases outside gene matches: 11. The CDR3 region has the DNA TGTGCCAGCAGCTCAACTGCGGGGGGGGCCGATGAGCAGTTCTTC. It is translated as CASSSTAGGADEQFF.

The rearrangement uses TRBV9 and TRBJ2-1; TRBD2 might be the D (7 bases). The CDR3 is made up of 15 amino acids. With 0 bases removed from V and 4 bases from J, the gap between germline ends came to 11 bases. Germline V gene lookup returns CDR1 SGDLS and CDR2 YYNGEE. The DNA for the CDR3 is TGTGCCAGCAGCGTAGGGCGGGGGCGATACAATGAGCAGTTCTTC. It specifies CASSVGRGRYNEQFF. Variable domain in full (rest from reference TRBV9 and TRBJ2-1): DSGVTQTPKHLITATGQRVTLRCSPRSGDLSVYWYQQSLDQGLQFLIQYYNGEERAKGNILERFSAQQFPDLHSELNLSSLELGDSALYFCASSVGRGRYNEQFFGPGTRLTVL.

The chain is built from TRBV4-3 and TRBJ1-2, with a tentative D call TRBD1 (5 bases). Trimming removed 4 bases from V and 4 bases from J, with 16 bases in between. The CDR3 extends over 15 amino acids. The V gene's germline CDR1 is LGHNA and CDR2 YSLEER. The CDR3 bases are TGCGCCAGCAGCCCCAGCACGGGGCAGGCCTATGGCTACACCTTC. Protein: CASSPSTGQAYGYTF.

The V call is TRBV5-6, the J call TRBJ1-6; 11 nucleotides align to TRBD1. CDR3 length equals 16 residues. The germline CDR1 and CDR2 sequences are SGHDT and YYEEEE. V shed 4 bases, J shed 5 bases, and the junction held 5 bases outside the gene matches. CDR3 residues: CASSPDRGPNNSPLHF. In DNA, the CDR3 is TGTGCCAGCAGCCCGGACAGGGGGCCGAATAATTCACCCCTCCACTTT. Drawing the rest from reference TRBV5-6 and TRBJ1-6, the complete variable domain is DAGVTQSPTHLIKTRGQQVTLRCSPKSGHDTVSWYQQALGQGPQFIFQYYEEEERQRGNFPDRFSGHQFPNYSSELNVNALLLGDSALYLCASSPDRGPNNSPLHFGNGTRLTVT.

The rearrangement joins TRBV12-3 or TRBV12-4 to TRBJ1-1; D remains ambiguous. The CDR3 has 12 amino acids. The ends were cut back, 2 bases at V and 12 bases at J, with 13 bases in the middle. Here the CDR3 reads CASSLLQITTFF. The CDR3 DNA is TGTGCCAGCAGTTTACTACAGATTACGACTTTCTTT.

This chain uses TRBV7-6 with TRBJ2-2; D possibly corresponds to TRBD2 (6 bases). The CDR3 is made up of 15 amino acids. The germline gives CDR1 SGHVS, CDR2 FNYEAQ. Trimming shortened V by 7 bases and J by 3 bases, and 15 bases separated the two germline ends. CDR3 amino acids: CASTRIGEDTGELFF. Here the CDR3 DNA reads TGTGCCAGCACCAGAATAGGGGAGGACACCGGGGAGCTGTTTTTT.